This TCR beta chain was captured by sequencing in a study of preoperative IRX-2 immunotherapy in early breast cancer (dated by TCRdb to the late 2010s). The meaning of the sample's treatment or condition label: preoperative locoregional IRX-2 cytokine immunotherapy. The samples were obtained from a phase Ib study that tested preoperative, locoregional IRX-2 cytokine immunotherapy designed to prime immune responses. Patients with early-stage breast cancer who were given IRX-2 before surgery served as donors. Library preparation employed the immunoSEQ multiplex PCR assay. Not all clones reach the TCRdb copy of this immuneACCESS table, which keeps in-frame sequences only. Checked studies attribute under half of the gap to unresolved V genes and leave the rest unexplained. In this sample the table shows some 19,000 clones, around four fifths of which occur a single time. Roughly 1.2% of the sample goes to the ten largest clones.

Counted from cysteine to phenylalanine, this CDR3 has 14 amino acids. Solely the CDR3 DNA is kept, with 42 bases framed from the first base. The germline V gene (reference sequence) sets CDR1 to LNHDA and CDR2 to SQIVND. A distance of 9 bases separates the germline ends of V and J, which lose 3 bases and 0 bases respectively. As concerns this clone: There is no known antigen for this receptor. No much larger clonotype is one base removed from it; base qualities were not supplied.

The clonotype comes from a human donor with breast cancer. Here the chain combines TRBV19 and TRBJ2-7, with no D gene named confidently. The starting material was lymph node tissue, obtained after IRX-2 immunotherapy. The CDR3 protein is CASSIQPDSYEQYF. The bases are TGTGCCAGTAGTATTCAACCGGACTCCTACGAGCAGTACTTC.